Here is one TCR beta chain with its context. No antigen is known for it. Qualities for individual bases were not recorded, and no much larger clone is one base off. Receptor libraries were prepared by 5' RACE. The instrument was an Illumina HiSeq 2000. A universal primer binding site was added through template switching, and the final cDNA carried a unique molecular identifier so that TCR cDNA molecules could be counted accurately. Specific primers in the conserved constant-segment region were used to synthesize first-strand cDNA for the TCR alpha and beta chains. To control for contamination, every cDNA library carried two barcodes: a SMART-Mk sample barcode plus Illumina barcodes. TruSeq adapter sequences along with Illumina sample barcodes were introduced in two successive PCR steps. TCR alpha and beta cDNA libraries were sequenced on the Illumina HiSeq platform with custom primers. Turning to the authors' computational methods: MiGEC was used to process raw reads and extract unique molecular identifiers, and MiXCR was used to find CDR3 positions. Recombination models were inferred per individual with the repgenHMM and IGoR tools using an EM algorithm. The analysis of shared clonotypes was done with the tcR package in R, with sharing normalized by the product of cloneset sizes. Out-of-frame nonproductive sequences were analyzed to study raw recombination free of thymic and clonal selection effects. The public reads were run again by TCRdb, first through fastp at Q25 and then through MiXCR, and only productive beta chains were kept. Rows with a matching CDR3 protein are joined into one entry that keeps the most common DNA and genes. What appears here as the V and J calls and clone size reflects TCRdb's work, not the paper's. This sample comprises approximately 550,000 distinct CDR3 sequences, about 22% of them detected only once. The ten largest clones represent 0.45% to 0.5% of the sample.

As encoded in the germline V gene, CDR1 is SGHRS while CDR2 is YFSETQ. The V end loses 0 bases and the J end loses 6 bases, and a stretch of 9 bases separates them. Reading from cysteine to phenylalanine, the CDR3 counts 13 amino acids. CDR3 DNA is the only sequence kept; it has 39 bases, read in frame from the first base. This sample is part of a study of identical twins (dated by TCRdb to 2015 to 2016). Study-level background: TCR alpha and beta repertoires from monozygotic twins, unrelated adults of various ages and cord blood were deep-sequenced to test whether fetal clonotypes persist. To rule out contamination, the twin experiments were replicated at different times with different library preparation protocols. Results and caveats for the whole study, not just this receptor: Compared with coincidental sharing between unrelated individuals, out-of-frame TCR alpha sequences shared between twins had an excess of sequences with low generation probability. Out-of-frame TCR alpha sharing in monozygotic twins was systematically underestimated by recombination models, whereas sharing between unrelated individuals was in agreement with the recombination models. Abundant cord blood beta clonotypes had fewer insertions, young adult naive repertoires showed a similar but weaker trend, and memory repertoires showed no such trend. Zero-insertion analyses could be partly confounded by invariant T cells such as MAIT and iNKT, though diverse VJ usage argued against such confounding for most clonotypes. The excess sharing between twins in beta out-of-frame sequences was weaker because fewer shared sequences reduced the signal-to-noise ratio. Because the same donors could not be followed over many years, the conclusions depended on cross-sectional statistical analysis.

Every donor in the study was a healthy Caucasian. Three pairs of female monozygotic twins, all aged roughly 18 to 29 years, made up the twin cohort. Positive isolation kits from Invitrogen were used to isolate the CD4+ and CD8+ T cell populations. The same sample was also used in a study of yellow fever vaccine responses in identical twins. That second report states: According to the authors, the vaccine-induced T cell response in identical twins seemed to be partly convergent and partly specific to each individual. In the study, vaccine-responding T cell clones were precisely tracked in identical twins.

Recombination linked TRBV5-1 to TRBJ1-2, with the D gene call left open. The TCR sequence derives from a woman aged 18-29 years in good health. Sequencing input: CD4+ T cells sorted from blood. The CDR3 amino acid sequence is: CASSLDHANGYTF. The DNA sequence is given as TGCGCCAGCAGCTTGGACCACGCGAATGGCTACACCTTC.